This TCR beta chain was recovered during a study of T-cell memory formation after mild COVID-19. Study-wide findings and caveats: CD4+ bias marked clones expanding day 15 to 37, unlike balanced contracting clones. The CD4+ clones that contracted clustered mainly within CM and EM, and the CD8+ clones concentrated in EMRA. There was no confirmation that second-wave clones peaking on day 37 were SARS-CoV-2 specific.

Germline V gene data show CDR1 as MGHRA and CDR2 as YSYEKL. Losses at the gene ends were 5 bases for V and 6 bases for J; bases not matched to a gene: 6. This CDR3 is 14 amino acids long. This clonotype appeared many times. Antigen specificity is unknown. TCRdb re-called the 5' RACE reads with MiXCR, one entry per CDR3 protein. The table has some 410,000 distinct CDR3 sequences, 20% to 30% seen once. The rearrangement uses TRBV4-1 and TRBJ2-2; 7 bases are shared with TRBD1. This clonotype was obtained from an adult woman who had mild COVID-19 (a few samples of this study predate the infection). Cell type and time point are not known. The sequencing input was PBMCs or a T cell subset sorted from them (not recorded which). The CDR3 DNA sequence: TGCGCCAGCAGCTTTGACAGGGCCCCCGGGGAGCTGTTTTTT. This codes for CASSFDRAPGELFF.